This TCR beta chain was documented in a study of blood T cell repertoires in COVID-19. Germline CDR1 ENHRY, CDR2 SYGVKD. J gave up 8 bases and V 7 bases, and 11 bases lay outside the gene matches. The CDR3 sequence is 16 residues long. TCRdb keeps only in-frame clones here, not all; method: immunoSEQ multiplex PCR. The sample carries 95,000 to 150,000 clones, approximately 90% recorded once. The sequence was collected from a man aged 35 to 55 with acute or convalescent COVID-19. The sequenced material came from peripheral blood. This chain joins TRBV10-3 and TRBJ2-2, with TRBD1 matching 12 bases. The chain's CDR3 is CAITDRGTGGPGELFF. CDR3 bases: TGTGCCATCACCGATCGCGGGACAGGGGGCCCAGGGGAGCTGTTTTTT.